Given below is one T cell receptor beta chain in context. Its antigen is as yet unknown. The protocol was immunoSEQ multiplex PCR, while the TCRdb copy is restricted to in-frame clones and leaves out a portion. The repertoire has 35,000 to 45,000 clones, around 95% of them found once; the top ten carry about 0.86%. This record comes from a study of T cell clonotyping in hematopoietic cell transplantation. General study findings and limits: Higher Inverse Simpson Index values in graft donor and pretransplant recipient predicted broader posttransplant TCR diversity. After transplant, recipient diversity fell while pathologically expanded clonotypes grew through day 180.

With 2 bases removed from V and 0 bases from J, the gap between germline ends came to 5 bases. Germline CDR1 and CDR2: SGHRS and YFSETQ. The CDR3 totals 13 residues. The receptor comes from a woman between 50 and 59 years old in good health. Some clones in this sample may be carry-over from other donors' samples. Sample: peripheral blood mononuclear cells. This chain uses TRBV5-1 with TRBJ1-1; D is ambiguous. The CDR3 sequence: CASSLAVNTEAFF. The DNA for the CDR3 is TGCGCCAGCAGCTTAGCGGTGAACACTGAAGCTTTCTTT.